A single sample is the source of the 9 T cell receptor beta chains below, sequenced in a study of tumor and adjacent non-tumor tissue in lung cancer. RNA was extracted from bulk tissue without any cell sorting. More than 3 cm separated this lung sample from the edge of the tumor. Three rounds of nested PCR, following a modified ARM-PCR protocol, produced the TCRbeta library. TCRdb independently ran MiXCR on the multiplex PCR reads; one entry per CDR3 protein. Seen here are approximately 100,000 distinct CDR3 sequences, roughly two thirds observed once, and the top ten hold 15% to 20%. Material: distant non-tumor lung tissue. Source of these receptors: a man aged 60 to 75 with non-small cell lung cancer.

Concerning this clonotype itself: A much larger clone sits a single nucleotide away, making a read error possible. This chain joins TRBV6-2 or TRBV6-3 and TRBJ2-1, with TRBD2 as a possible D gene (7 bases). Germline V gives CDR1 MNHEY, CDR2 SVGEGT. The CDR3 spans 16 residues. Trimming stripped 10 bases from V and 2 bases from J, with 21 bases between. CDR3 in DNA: TGTGCCAACAGACATAGGGGGAGGGAGGCCTACAATGAGCAGTTCTTC. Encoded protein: CANRHRGREAYNEQFF.

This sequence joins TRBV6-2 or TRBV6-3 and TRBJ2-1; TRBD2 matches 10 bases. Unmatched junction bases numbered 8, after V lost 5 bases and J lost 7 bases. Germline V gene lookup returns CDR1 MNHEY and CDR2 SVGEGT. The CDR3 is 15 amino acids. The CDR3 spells CASSLLAGITNEQFF. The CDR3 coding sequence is TGTGCCAGCAGTCTACTAGCGGGAATAACGAATGAGCAGTTCTTC.

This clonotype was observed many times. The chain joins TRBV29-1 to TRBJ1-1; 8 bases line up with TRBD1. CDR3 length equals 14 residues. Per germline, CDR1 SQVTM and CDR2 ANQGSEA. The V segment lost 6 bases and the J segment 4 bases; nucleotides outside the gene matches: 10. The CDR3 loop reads CSVLPPGQATEAFF. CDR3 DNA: TGCAGCGTACTCCCCCCGGGACAGGCCACTGAAGCTTTCTTT.

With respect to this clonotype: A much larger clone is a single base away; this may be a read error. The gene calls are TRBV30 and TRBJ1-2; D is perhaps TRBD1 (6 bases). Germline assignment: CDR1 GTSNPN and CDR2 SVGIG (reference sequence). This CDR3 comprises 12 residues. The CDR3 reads CVWKGGSYGYTF. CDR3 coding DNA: TGTGTCTGGAAGGGGGGATCCTATGGCTACACCTTC.

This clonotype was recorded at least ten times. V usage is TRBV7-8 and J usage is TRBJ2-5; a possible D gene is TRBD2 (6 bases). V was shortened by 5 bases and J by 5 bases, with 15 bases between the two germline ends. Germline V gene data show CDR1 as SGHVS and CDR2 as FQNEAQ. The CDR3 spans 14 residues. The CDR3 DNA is TGTGCCAGCAGCGCCAGTACTAGCAGTGAGACCCAGTACTTC. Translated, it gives CASSASTSSETQYF.

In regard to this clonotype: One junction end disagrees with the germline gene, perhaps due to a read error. The CDR3 is CASRPGAGVTETQYF. The DNA of the CDR3 is TGTGCCAGCAGACCCGGGGCGGGAGTAACAGAAACGCAGTATTTT. This sequence joins TRBV7-9 and TRBJ2-3; 7 positions agree with TRBD2. Germline CDR1 reads SEHNR; CDR2 reads FQNEAQ (reference sequence). The CDR3 is 15 residues long.

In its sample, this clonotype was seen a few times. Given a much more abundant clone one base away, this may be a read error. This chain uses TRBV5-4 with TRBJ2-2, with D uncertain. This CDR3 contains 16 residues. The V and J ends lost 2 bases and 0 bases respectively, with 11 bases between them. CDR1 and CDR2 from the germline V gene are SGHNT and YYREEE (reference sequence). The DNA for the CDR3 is TGTGCCAGCAGCTTTCGCATACCGACGAACACCGGGGAGCTGTTTTTT. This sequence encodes CASSFRIPTNTGELFF.

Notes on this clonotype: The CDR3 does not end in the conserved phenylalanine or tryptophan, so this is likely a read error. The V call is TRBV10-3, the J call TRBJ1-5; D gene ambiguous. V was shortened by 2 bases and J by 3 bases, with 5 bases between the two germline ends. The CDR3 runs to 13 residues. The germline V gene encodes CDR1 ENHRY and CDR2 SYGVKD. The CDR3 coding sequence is TGTGCCATCAGTGAGGGAAACAATCAGCCCCAGCATGTT. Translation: CAISEGNNQPQHV.

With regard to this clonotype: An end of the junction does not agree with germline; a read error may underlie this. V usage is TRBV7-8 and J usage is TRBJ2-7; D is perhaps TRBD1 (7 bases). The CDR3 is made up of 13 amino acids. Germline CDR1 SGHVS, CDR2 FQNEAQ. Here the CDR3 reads CASSSRQGGEQNF. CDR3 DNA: TGTGCCAGCAGCTCCCGGCAGGGGGGCGAGCAGAACTTC.